This T cell receptor (beta chain) stems from a study of control samples from healthy donors and cancer patients. This CDR3 region has 17 residues. Per germline, CDR1 KGHSH and CDR2 LQKENI. V was shortened by 3 bases and J by 5 bases, with 22 bases between the two germline ends. Data came from immunoSEQ multiplex PCR; TCRdb stores just in-frame clones and leaves some out. This sample contains fewer than 250,000 clones. The V and J genes are TRBV18 and TRBJ1-1; TRBD1 might be the D (6 bases). Sequencing input: blood. The receptor comes from a woman in her 30s in good health. The CDR3 spells CASSPEGGWVSWTEAFF. The CDR3 DNA follows: TGTGCCAGCTCACCGGAGGGGGGCTGGGTTTCGTGGACTGAAGCTTTCTTT. The variable domain in full, completed from reference TRBV18 and TRBJ1-1, reads NAGVMQNPRHLVRRRGQEARLRCSPMKGHSHVYWYRQLPEEGLKFMVYLQKENIIDESGMPKERFSAEFPKEGPSILRIQQVVRGDSAAYFCASSPEGGWVSWTEAFFGQGTRLTVV.